The T cell receptor beta chain under discussion was sequenced for a study of CD8 T cells in Susac syndrome. Study-wide context: When blood was drawn, the patients with Susac syndrome were therapy-naive, on corticosteroids, or on intravenous immunoglobulin alone. Overall study findings and caveats: The CD4+ T cell repertoires that were profiled in Susac syndrome showed no clonal expansion.

The CDR3 sequence is 16 residues long. The V gene's germline CDR1 is GTSNPN and CDR2 SVGIG (reference sequence). The V gene end was trimmed by 1 base and the J gene end by 8 bases; junction bases not matched to a gene: 13. RNA, at about 0.45 to 1 ug, was reverse transcribed with random hexamers. TCRdb independently ran MiXCR on the immunoSEQ multiplex PCR reads; one entry per CDR3 protein. The sample comprises 170,000 or so distinct CDR3 sequences, about 95% of which are singletons, and 0.085% to 0.1% rests with the top ten. As concerns this clonotype: Its antigen is unknown.

CD8+ and CD4+ T cells circulating in blood were sequenced for TCR beta. Sequencing was performed on CD4+ T cells from PBMCs. This chain connects TRBV30 to TRBJ1-4; TRBD1 matches 7 bases. The clonotype originates from a human donor with Susac syndrome. The CDR3 sequence: CAWSAVWGQLEEKLFF. The CDR3 region has the DNA TGTGCCTGGAGTGCAGTGTGGGGACAGCTTGAGGAAAAACTGTTTTTT.